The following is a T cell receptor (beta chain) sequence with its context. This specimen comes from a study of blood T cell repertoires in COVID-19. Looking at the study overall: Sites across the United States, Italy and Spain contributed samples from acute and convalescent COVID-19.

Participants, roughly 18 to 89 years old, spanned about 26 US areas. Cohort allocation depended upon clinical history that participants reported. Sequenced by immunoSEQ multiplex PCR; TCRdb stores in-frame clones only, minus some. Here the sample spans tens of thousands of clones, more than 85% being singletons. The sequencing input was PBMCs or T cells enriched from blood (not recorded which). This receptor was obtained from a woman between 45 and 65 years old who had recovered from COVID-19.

CDR3 coding DNA: TGTGCCAGCAGCAAACGCATCCCACGGGAGGAAAAACTGTTTTTT. Encoded protein: CASSKRIPREEKLFF. The chain combines TRBV21-1 with TRBJ1-4. TRBV21-1 is a pseudogene. The CDR3 runs to 15 residues.